Listed below are T cell receptor beta chains from one sample, sequenced in a study of blood T cell repertoires in COVID-19. Only in-frame clones appear in the TCRdb table, and some are missing; sequencing was by immunoSEQ multiplex PCR. The sample contains 150,000 to 170,000 clones, around four fifths of which appear only once. The sequenced sample consisted of PBMCs or T cells enriched from blood (not recorded which). These receptor sequences come from a man between 50 and 59 years old who had recovered from COVID-19. CDR3s include the opening cysteine and the closing phenylalanine or tryptophan. The order of the fields is J gene, V gene, D gene, clone size, CDR3 DNA, CDR3 protein. D genes are given only for firm matches. Only part of the rows carry a size: once, few, many, or a class if the clone is expanded.

j_call: TRBJ2-1
v_call: TRBV12-3/TRBV12-4
d_call: .
clone_size: .
cdr3_nt: TGTGCCAGCAGTTCCCGCGGCTCAGAGCAGTTCTTC
cdr3_aa: CASSSRGSEQFF

j_call: TRBJ2-2
v_call: TRBV5-6
d_call: TRBD1
clone_size: .
cdr3_nt: TGTGCCAGCAGCTCCTACGGGACAGGGGCCGGGGAGCTGTTTTTT
cdr3_aa: CASSSYGTGAGELFF

j_call: TRBJ2-2
v_call: TRBV14
d_call: .
clone_size: .
cdr3_nt: TGTGCCAGCAGCCAAGATCCCCGGGTGAACACCGGGGAGCTGTTTTTT
cdr3_aa: CASSQDPRVNTGELFF

j_call: TRBJ1-1
v_call: TRBV19
d_call: .
clone_size: once
cdr3_nt: TGTGCCAGTAGTATGAGGAAGGGGCAAGATGAAGCTTTCTTT
cdr3_aa: CASSMRKGQDEAFF

j_call: TRBJ1-2
v_call: TRBV3-1/TRBV3-2
d_call: .
clone_size: .
cdr3_nt: TGTGCCAGCAGCCTCCGACAGTCTCCTGACTTCTATGGCTACACCTTC
cdr3_aa: CASSLRQSPDFYGYTF

j_call: TRBJ2-5
v_call: TRBV5-1
d_call: TRBD2
clone_size: .
cdr3_nt: TGCGCCAGCAGCTTGACTAGCGGGGGGGTTGGTAAGACCCAGTACTTC
cdr3_aa: CASSLTSGGVGKTQYF

j_call: TRBJ1-2
v_call: TRBV5-4
d_call: .
clone_size: .
cdr3_nt: TGTGCCAGCAGCTTGGTAGGGAGGAATGGCTACACCTTC
cdr3_aa: CASSLVGRNGYTF

j_call: TRBJ1-6
v_call: TRBV3-1/TRBV3-2
d_call: TRBD1
clone_size: .
cdr3_nt: TGTGCCAGCAACCAGGGGGGGAGCTCACCCCTCCACTTT
cdr3_aa: CASNQGGSSPLHF

j_call: TRBJ2-7
v_call: TRBV6-5
d_call: .
clone_size: .
cdr3_nt: TGTGCCACCCACACCTACGAGCAGTACTTC
cdr3_aa: CATHTYEQYF

j_call: TRBJ1-5
v_call: TRBV18
d_call: TRBD1
clone_size: few
cdr3_nt: TGTGCCAGCTCCCAAAGCGACAGGGGGCGTCAGCCCCAGCATTTT
cdr3_aa: CASSQSDRGRQPQHF

j_call: TRBJ1-2
v_call: TRBV18
d_call: TRBD1
clone_size: .
cdr3_nt: TGTGCCAGCTCAGTACAGGGGGCGAGTGTCCCTAACTATGGCTACACCTTC
cdr3_aa: CASSVQGASVPNYGYTF

j_call: TRBJ1-2
v_call: TRBV12-3/TRBV12-4
d_call: TRBD1
clone_size: .
cdr3_nt: TGTGCCAGCAGTTACAGGGGACCGGATGGCTACACCTTC
cdr3_aa: CASSYRGPDGYTF

j_call: TRBJ2-5
v_call: TRBV11-2
d_call: TRBD2
clone_size: .
cdr3_nt: TGTGCCAGCAGCCTGGGACTAGCGGGGCTAAAAGAGACCCAGTACTTC
cdr3_aa: CASSLGLAGLKETQYF

j_call: TRBJ1-5
v_call: TRBV19
d_call: TRBD1
clone_size: few
cdr3_nt: TGTGCCAGTAGTGAGACCCAGGGGGCTGGGCAGCCCCAGCATTTT
cdr3_aa: CASSETQGAGQPQHF

j_call: TRBJ2-1
v_call: TRBV27
d_call: .
clone_size: .
cdr3_nt: TGTGCCAGCAGCATACAGGGTCTTAGGAGCAATGAGCAGTTCTTC
cdr3_aa: CASSIQGLRSNEQFF

j_call: TRBJ2-3
v_call: TRBV7-2
d_call: .
clone_size: .
cdr3_nt: TGTGCCAGCAGCCCGGGACAAACTAGCACAGATACGCAGTATTTT
cdr3_aa: CASSPGQTSTDTQYF

j_call: TRBJ1-1
v_call: TRBV6-5
d_call: TRBD1
clone_size: .
cdr3_nt: TGTGCCAGCAGCCCCGTCAGACAGGGCACTGAAGCTTTCTTT
cdr3_aa: CASSPVRQGTEAFF

j_call: TRBJ1-2
v_call: TRBV29-1
d_call: TRBD1
clone_size: few
cdr3_nt: TGCAGCGTTAGTCCCGGGACAGGGCTGGAGGATGGCTACACCTTC
cdr3_aa: CSVSPGTGLEDGYTF

j_call: TRBJ2-5
v_call: TRBV6-5
d_call: .
clone_size: few
cdr3_nt: TGTGCCAGCAGAGTAGCTCCAGAGACCCAGTACTTC
cdr3_aa: CASRVAPETQYF

j_call: TRBJ1-4
v_call: TRBV6-2/TRBV6-3
d_call: TRBD1
clone_size: .
cdr3_nt: TGTGCCAGCAGTCGTCAAGACAGGGTTCGATACGTGGCAACTAATGAAAAACTGTTTTTT
cdr3_aa: CASSRQDRVRYVATNEKLFF

j_call: TRBJ2-2
v_call: TRBV9
d_call: TRBD2
clone_size: .
cdr3_nt: TGTGCCAGCAGCGTAGCTCGGGGGGGGAACACCGGGGAGCTGTTTTTT
cdr3_aa: CASSVARGGNTGELFF

j_call: TRBJ2-3
v_call: TRBV5-4
d_call: TRBD2
clone_size: .
cdr3_nt: TGTGCCAGCAGCCCAAAACGTCTAGCGGGGGCCTTTAGCACAGATACGCAGTATTTT
cdr3_aa: CASSPKRLAGAFSTDTQYF